Listed below are T cell receptor beta chains from one sample, sequenced in a study of early T cells in non-severe SARS-CoV-2 infection. TCRdb recomputed calls from the 5' RACE reads with MiXCR, one row per CDR3 protein. The data hold under 65,000 distinct CDR3 sequences, with around an eighth observed a single time. The material sequenced was whole blood. The origin of the receptors is an adult who was a healthcare worker with PCR-confirmed SARS-CoV-2 infection or an uninfected control (not recorded which). CDR3s include the opening cysteine and the closing phenylalanine or tryptophan. Each record gives: D gene, J gene, V gene, clone size, CDR3 DNA, CDR3 protein. The D gene is left open where the match is weak. The size field is filled for only some rows; it gives once, few, many or a size class.

TRBD2,TRBJ2-4,TRBV5-1,few,TGCGCCAGCAGTCAAGCGGGAGGGCAAAACATTCAGTACTTC,CASSQAGGQNIQYF
NA,TRBJ2-3,TRBV12-3/TRBV12-4,NA,TGTGCCAGCAGTACGGGACTCAGCACGCAGTATTTT,CASSTGLSTQYF
TRBD1,TRBJ2-3,TRBV11-2,few,TGTGCCAGTAACAGGGGCTCAGAGGATACGCAGTATTTT,CASNRGSEDTQYF
TRBD1,TRBJ1-1,TRBV5-1,few,TGCGCCAGCAGCGAGGGACAGAGTTTCTTGGGCACTGAAGCTTTCTTT,CASSEGQSFLGTEAFF
NA,TRBJ2-5,TRBV29-1,many,TGCAGCGTTGGCGGAGACGGGGAAGAGACCCAGTACTTC,CSVGGDGEETQYF
TRBD1,TRBJ2-7,TRBV11-3,many,TGTGCCAGCAGCCCACAGGGGTACTCCTACGAGCAGTACTTC,CASSPQGYSYEQYF
TRBD2,TRBJ2-3,TRBV6-5,NA,TGTGCCAGCAGTGGCGCCCTGGGAGCGGGAGTAGGGCCAGATACGCAGTATTTT,CASSGALGAGVGPDTQYF
TRBD2,TRBJ2-3,TRBV11-2,few,TGTGCCAGCAGCTTAGCTCTAGCGGGCGAGGGGTCAGATACGCAGTATTTT,CASSLALAGEGSDTQYF
NA,TRBJ1-2,TRBV29-1,many,TGCAGTTCGAAGGCTACTAACTATGGCTACACCTTC,CSSKATNYGYTF
NA,TRBJ2-1,TRBV2,medium-sized,TGTGCCAGCAGTCCTTTCTTACAGGGTAAGGGGTATGAGCAGTTCTTC,CASSPFLQGKGYEQFF
NA,TRBJ2-5,TRBV7-6,few,TGTGCCAGCAGCCTACAGGAACAAGAGACCCAGTACTTC,CASSLQEQETQYF
NA,TRBJ1-3,TRBV6-1,many,TGTGCCAGCAGGCCAAGCTCTGGAAACACCATATATTTT,CASRPSSGNTIYF
NA,TRBJ2-3,TRBV7-2,NA,TGTGCCGTTAGGGGCTCGAGGGATACGCAGTATTTT,CAVRGSRDTQYF
TRBD1,TRBJ1-4,TRBV20-1,NA,TGCAGTGCCAGGGACAGCCTTAAGGAAAAACTGTTTTTT,CSARDSLKEKLFF
NA,TRBJ1-1,TRBV20-1,NA,TGCAGTGCTAGAGGTCGCGGGGACACTGAAGCTTTCTTT,CSARGRGDTEAFF
NA,TRBJ2-5,TRBV2,few,TGTGCCAGCATTGGAAGCACCCAAGAGACCCAGTACTTC,CASIGSTQETQYF
NA,TRBJ1-2,TRBV19,NA,TGTGCCAGCCGTCCGGACACGCCACCCTATGGCTACACCTTC,CASRPDTPPYGYTF
NA,TRBJ2-7,TRBV3-1,few,TGTGCCAGCAGCAAACTTGACAGGACCGGAGCCGAGCAGTACTTC,CASSKLDRTGAEQYF
NA,TRBJ2-3,TRBV15,few,TGTGCCACCAGCGCCCCGGGACTCCTGAATACGCAGTATTTT,CATSAPGLLNTQYF
NA,TRBJ1-2,TRBV15,many,TGTGCCACCAGCAGAGATGAACCCGGGGGTCACTATGGCTACACCTTC,CATSRDEPGGHYGYTF
NA,TRBJ2-3,TRBV20-1,few,TGCAGTGCTAGAGTTTCGAGCACAGATACGCAGTATTTT,CSARVSSTDTQYF
NA,TRBJ2-1,TRBV5-6,many,TGTGCCAGCAGCTTCATGTTTGAGCAGTTCTTC,CASSFMFEQFF
NA,TRBJ1-1,TRBV5-1,NA,TGCGCCAGCAGCGAGCAGGCGAACACTGAAGCTTTCTTT,CASSEQANTEAFF
NA,TRBJ2-1,TRBV29-1,few,TGCAGCGTTCAGGGAAGCTCCTACAATGAGCAGTTCTTC,CSVQGSSYNEQFF
TRBD2,TRBJ2-2,TRBV27,few,TGTGCCAGCATCGGGGGGGACCCTACTAACACCGGGGAGCTGTTTTTT,CASIGGDPTNTGELFF
NA,TRBJ1-1,TRBV2,few,TGTGCCAGCAAGGACAACACTGAAGCTTTCTTT,CASKDNTEAFF
TRBD1,TRBJ1-5,TRBV2,many,TGTGCCAGCGAGTTAGGGACAGGGGACAATCAGCCCCAGCATTTT,CASELGTGDNQPQHF
NA,TRBJ1-2,TRBV28,many,TGTGCCAGCAGTTTGGGACACGGAGGCTACACCTTC,CASSLGHGGYTF
NA,TRBJ2-1,TRBV6-5,NA,TGTGCCAGCCTCCACACGACGCCTCCCCATGAGCAGTTCTTC,CASLHTTPPHEQFF
NA,TRBJ1-5,TRBV10-2,NA,TGCGCCAGCAGTGAGTCGACGTACGGAGGTGGATATCAGCCCCAGCATTTT,CASSESTYGGGYQPQHF
TRBD2,TRBJ2-2,TRBV7-2,NA,TGTGCCAGCAGCTATAGCGGGGCCACCGGGGAGCTGTTTTTT,CASSYSGATGELFF
NA,TRBJ2-4,TRBV24-1,few,TGTGCCACCAGTGAGGGCCCGGGCCCCCAAAACATTCAGTACTTC,CATSEGPGPQNIQYF
TRBD2,TRBJ2-1,TRBV7-3,few,TGTGCCAGCAGCCCGCGGACTAGCGGGAGAGCGGGCAATGAGCAGTTCTTC,CASSPRTSGRAGNEQFF
NA,TRBJ2-3,TRBV5-1,NA,TGCGCCAGCAGCTTGGACCTGAACCAAGATACGCAGTATTTT,CASSLDLNQDTQYF
TRBD2,TRBJ2-1,TRBV4-1,NA,TGCGCCAGCAGCCAAGACCCAGCGGGAGGACGAAAGTACAATGAGCAGTTCTTC,CASSQDPAGGRKYNEQFF